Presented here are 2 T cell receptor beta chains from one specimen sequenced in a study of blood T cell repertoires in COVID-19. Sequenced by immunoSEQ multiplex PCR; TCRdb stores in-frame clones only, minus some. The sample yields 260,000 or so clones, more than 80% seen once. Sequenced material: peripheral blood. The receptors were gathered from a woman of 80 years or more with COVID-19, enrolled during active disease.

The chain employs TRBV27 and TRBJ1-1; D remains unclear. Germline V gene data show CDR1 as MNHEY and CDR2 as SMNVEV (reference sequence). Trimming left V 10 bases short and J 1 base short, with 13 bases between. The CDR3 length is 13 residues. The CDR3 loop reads CATPGWGNTEAFF. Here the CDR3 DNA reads TGTGCCACCCCGGGGTGGGGGAACACTGAAGCTTTCTTT.

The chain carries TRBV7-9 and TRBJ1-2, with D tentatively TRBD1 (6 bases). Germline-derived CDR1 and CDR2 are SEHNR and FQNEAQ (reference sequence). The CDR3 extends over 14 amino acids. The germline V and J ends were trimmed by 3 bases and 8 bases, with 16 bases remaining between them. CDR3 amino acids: CASSLSDGGLGYTF. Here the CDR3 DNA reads TGTGCCAGCAGCTTGAGCGACGGGGGGCTCGGCTACACCTTC.